The clone carrying this T cell receptor beta chain was counted ten times or more. Its antigen remains unidentified. The record originates from a study of neurological immune-mediated disorders. Study background: Among about 35 multiple sclerosis patients, some 31 were relapsing-remitting and 3 were secondary progressive. Whole-study results and caveats: The study found no CDR3 amino acid sequences shared by expanded clones across subjects, suggesting private repertoires in all groups.

As for the cDNA, it was generated by 5'RACE with 10-nucleotide random UMIs. Over 170 million TCR-beta sequences, together covering 15-18 subjects, were produced by every individual sequencing run that was carried out. TCRdb redid the calling of the 5' RACE reads with MiXCR, one entry per CDR3 protein. The sample holds 50,000 to 65,000 distinct CDR3 sequences, under 5.5% seen once. V lost 3 bases, J lost 4 bases, and 9 bases lay in between. The germline V gene has CDR1 SGHTA and CDR2 FQGTGA. The CDR3 contains 14 residues. This TCR came from a woman between 50 and 59 years old with multiple sclerosis. Sequenced sample: PBMCs. The chain carries TRBV7-3 and TRBJ2-2; D gene uncertain. The CDR3 nucleotides read TGTGCCAGCAGCTTCTACAGCAGCACCGGGGAGCTGTTTTTT. Amino acids: CASSFYSSTGELFF. The complete variable domain, with remaining parts taken from reference TRBV7-3 and TRBJ2-2, reads GAGVSQTPSNKVTEKGKYVELRCDPISGHTALYWYRQSLGQGPEFLIYFQGTGAADDSGLPNDRFFAVRPEGSVSTLKIQRTERGDSAVYLCASSFYSSTGELFFGEGSRLTVL.